The present TCR beta chain was sequenced within a study of T cell repertoires in cytomegalovirus infection. Study-level findings and limits: CMV carriers having the relevant HLA were flagged by cumulative public TCR beta family frequency.

Trimming removed 5 bases from V and 4 bases from J, with 16 bases in between. The CDR3 totals 15 residues. Germline CDR1 reads SGHTA; CDR2 reads FQGNSA. TCRdb re-analysed the reads in MiXCR, keeping a single row per CDR3 protein. This sample has around 740,000 distinct CDR3 sequences, with about a third found just once. There are a few counts of this clonotype. Its antigen remains unidentified. Material for sequencing was PBMCs. This sequence was found in a human donor in good health (CMV status not recorded). Some clones in this sample may be carry-over from other donors' samples. The chain links TRBV7-2 to TRBJ2-3; the D call may be TRBD1 or TRBD2 (5 bases each). For the CDR3, the DNA is TGTGCCAGCAGCCTGGGACGGAGCCCCCCAGATACGCAGTATTTT. Translating it yields CASSLGRSPPDTQYF.